The clone carrying this TCR beta chain was found a few times. Its antigen is not identified. These data are taken from a study of T cell repertoires in breast cancer. Study results and caveats: TCR overlap with tumor was approximately 7.7% in involved nodes and roughly 2.1% in tumor-free nodes. Emulsion RT-PCR gave a qualitative, not quantitative, TCR profile.

A second nested PCR with blocking oligonucleotides suppressed unpaired genes. TCRdb reprocessed the emulsion pairing reads via MiXCR and lists one record per CDR3 protein. The sample carries approximately 4,500 distinct CDR3 sequences, 30% to 40% recorded once. Primers covering all TCR V genes were used in emulsion RT-PCR on CD8+ T cells. The V and J ends lost 8 bases and 1 base respectively, with 8 bases between them. This CDR3 contains 12 residues. CDR1 and CDR2 from the germline V gene are ENHRY and SYGVKD. The source material was CD8+ T cells. The clonotype originates from a pool of human donors with breast cancer or a healthy control (not recorded which). This chain links TRBV10-3 with TRBJ2-5, with D unclear. CDR3 nucleotides: TGTGCCATCGCTACGGCCCAAGAGACCCAGTACTTC. Translating it yields CAIATAQETQYF.